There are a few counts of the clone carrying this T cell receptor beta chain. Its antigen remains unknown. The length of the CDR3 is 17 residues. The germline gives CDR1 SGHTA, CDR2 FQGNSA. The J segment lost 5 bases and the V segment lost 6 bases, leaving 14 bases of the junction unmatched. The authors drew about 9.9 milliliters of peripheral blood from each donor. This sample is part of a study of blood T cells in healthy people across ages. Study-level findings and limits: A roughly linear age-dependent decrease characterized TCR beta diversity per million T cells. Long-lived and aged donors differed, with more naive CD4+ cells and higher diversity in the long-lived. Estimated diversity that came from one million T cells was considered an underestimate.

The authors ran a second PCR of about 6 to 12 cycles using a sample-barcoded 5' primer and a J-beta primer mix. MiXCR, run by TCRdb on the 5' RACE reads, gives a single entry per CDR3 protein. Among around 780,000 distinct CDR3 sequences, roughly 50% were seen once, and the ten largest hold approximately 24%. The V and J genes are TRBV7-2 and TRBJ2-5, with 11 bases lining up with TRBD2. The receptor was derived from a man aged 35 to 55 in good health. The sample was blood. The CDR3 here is CASSRPGLAVRAETQYF. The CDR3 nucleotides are TGTGCCAGCAGTCGACCGGGACTAGCGGTTAGGGCGGAGACCCAGTACTTC.